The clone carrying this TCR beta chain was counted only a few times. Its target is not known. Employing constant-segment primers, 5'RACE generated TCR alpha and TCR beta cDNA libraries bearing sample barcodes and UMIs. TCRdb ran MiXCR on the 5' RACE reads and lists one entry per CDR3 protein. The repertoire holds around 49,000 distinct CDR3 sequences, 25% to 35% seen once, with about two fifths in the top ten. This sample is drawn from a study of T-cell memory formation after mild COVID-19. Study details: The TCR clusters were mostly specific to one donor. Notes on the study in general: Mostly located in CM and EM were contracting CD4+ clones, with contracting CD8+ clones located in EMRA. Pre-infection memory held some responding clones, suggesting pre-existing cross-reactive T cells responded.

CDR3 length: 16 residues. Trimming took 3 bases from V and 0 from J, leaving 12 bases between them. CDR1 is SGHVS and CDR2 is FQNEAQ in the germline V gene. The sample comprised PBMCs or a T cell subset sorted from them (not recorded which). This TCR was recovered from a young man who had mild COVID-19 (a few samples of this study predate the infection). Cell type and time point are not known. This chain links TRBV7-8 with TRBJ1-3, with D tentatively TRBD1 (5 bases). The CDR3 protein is CASSFRDGYSGNTIYF. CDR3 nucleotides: TGTGCCAGCAGCTTCCGGGACGGCTACTCTGGAAACACCATATATTTT.